This record looks at one T cell receptor beta chain sequence and its context. Its specificity is not known. The data belong to a study of CD8 T cells in Susac syndrome. The CDR3 is 14 residues long. Between the trimmed V and J ends, which lost 3 bases and 5 bases, there was a span of 11 bases. Germline V gene lookup returns CDR1 MDHEN and CDR2 SYDVKM. Study results and caveats: In its TCR sequencing and HLA analysis, the study acknowledged that the number of individuals was relatively small.

A quantity of roughly 0.5 to 1 ug RNA underwent reverse transcription using random hexamers. TCR beta CDR3 was amplified by immunoSEQ multiplex PCR. This amplification extended across 54 Vbeta and 13 Jbeta segments. TCRdb recomputed calls from the immunoSEQ multiplex PCR reads with MiXCR, one row per CDR3 protein. The sample shows 350,000 to 550,000 distinct CDR3 sequences, roughly 85% of them seen only once. From blood CD8+ and CD4+ T cells, TCR beta sequences were generated. Isolation of CD8+ and CD4+ T cells was performed negatively, whereas enrichment of TEMRA cells was done by FACS. The sequenced sample was CD8+ T cells from PBMCs. This sequence was found in a human donor with multiple sclerosis. The chain joins TRBV28 to TRBJ1-5, with D uncertain. CDR3 in DNA: TGTGCCAGCAGTTTCGTAGTTTCGGATCAGCCCCAGCATTTT. Translation: CASSFVVSDQPQHF.